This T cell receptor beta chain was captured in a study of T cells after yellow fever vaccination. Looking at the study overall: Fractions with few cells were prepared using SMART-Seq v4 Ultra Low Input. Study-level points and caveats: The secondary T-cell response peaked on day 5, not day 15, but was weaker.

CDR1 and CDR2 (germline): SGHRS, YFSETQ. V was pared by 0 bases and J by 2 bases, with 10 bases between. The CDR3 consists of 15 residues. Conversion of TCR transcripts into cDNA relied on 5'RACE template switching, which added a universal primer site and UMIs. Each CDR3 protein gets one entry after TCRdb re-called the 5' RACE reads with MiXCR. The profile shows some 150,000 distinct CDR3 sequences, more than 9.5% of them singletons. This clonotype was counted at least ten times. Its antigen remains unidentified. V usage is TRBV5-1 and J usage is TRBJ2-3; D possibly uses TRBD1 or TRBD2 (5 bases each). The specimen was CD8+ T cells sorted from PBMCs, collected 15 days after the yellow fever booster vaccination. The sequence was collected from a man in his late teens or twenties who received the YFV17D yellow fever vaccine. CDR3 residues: CASSLGGTNTDTQYF. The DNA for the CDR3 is TGCGCCAGCAGCTTGGGAGGGACGAACACAGATACGCAGTATTTT.